This T cell receptor beta chain was profiled in a study of T cell changes during pregnancy in multiple sclerosis (dated by TCRdb to about 2019). General notes on the study: The study examined how the T cell repertoire changed over the course of pregnancy in women with multiple sclerosis.

Trimming removed 3 bases from V and 0 bases from J, leaving 12 bases between the germline ends. The CDR3 sequence holds 15 residues, the cysteine and phenylalanine included. Kept here is only the CDR3 DNA, which spans 45 bases and is read in frame from base 1. CDR1 and CDR2 are read off the germline V gene as SGHRS and YFSETQ. About this clone: Its antigen is currently not known. No much larger clonotype is one base removed from it; base qualities were not supplied.

Library preparation was by the immunoSEQ multiplex PCR assay. Here the immuneACCESS table is served through TCRdb, limited to in-frame sequences with V and J called. Missing clones are a known gap in these copies; in checked studies unresolved V genes cover under half, and the rest lacks a known reason. The sample includes tens of thousands of clones, with about 93% observed a single time. The ten top clones hold around 0.75% of the sample. The sample was peripheral blood, taken in the second trimester of pregnancy. The receptor chain draws on TRBV5-1 and TRBJ1-1; matching of 5 bases hints at TRBD1 as the D gene. The receptor was isolated from a female donor in good health, enrolled as a control in a pregnancy study. The nucleotide sequence is TGCGCCAGCAGCTCTCAGGGAACAGTGAACACTGAAGCTTTCTTT. Its protein reads: CASSSQGTVNTEAFF.